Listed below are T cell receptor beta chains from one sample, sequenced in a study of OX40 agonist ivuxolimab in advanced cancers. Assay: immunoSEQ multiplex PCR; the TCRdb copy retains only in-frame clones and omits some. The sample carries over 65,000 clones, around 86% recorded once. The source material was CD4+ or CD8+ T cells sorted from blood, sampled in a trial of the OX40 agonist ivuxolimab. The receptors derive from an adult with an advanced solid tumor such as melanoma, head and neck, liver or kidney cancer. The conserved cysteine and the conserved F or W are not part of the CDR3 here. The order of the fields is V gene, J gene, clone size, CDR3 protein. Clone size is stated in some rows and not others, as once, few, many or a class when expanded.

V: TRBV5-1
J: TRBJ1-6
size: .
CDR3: ASSVYGQGFNSPLH

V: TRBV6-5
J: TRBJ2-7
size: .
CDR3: ASSYGVMYEQY

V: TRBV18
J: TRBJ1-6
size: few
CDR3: ASSPRDSYNSPLH

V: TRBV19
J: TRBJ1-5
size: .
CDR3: ASSIVSGPQQPQH

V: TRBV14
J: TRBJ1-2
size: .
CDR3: ASSPGMGSYGYT

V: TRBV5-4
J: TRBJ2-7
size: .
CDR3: ASSPPGQEGEQY

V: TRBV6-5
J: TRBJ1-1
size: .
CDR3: ASSYSTVGGGGEAF

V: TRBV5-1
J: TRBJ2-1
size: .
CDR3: ASSPLAGGSNEQF

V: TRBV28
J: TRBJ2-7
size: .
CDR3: ATHPAGPNYEQY

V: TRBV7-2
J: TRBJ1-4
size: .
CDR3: ASSMTGTGNEKLF

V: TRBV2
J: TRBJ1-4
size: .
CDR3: ASSVEGWTGWGEKLF

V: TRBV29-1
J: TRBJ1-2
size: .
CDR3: SGGPWDRNGYT

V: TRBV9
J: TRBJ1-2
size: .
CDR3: ASSASLGQLGYGYT

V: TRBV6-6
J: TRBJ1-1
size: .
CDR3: ASCQGTNTEAF

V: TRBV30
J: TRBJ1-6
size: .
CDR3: AWSVGQGGNSPLH

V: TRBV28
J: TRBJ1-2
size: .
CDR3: ASSLNRDRGYGYT

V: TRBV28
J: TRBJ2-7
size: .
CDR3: ASSSVESQGRSYEQY

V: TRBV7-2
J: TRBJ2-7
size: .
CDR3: ASSPNVGLAGAYEQY

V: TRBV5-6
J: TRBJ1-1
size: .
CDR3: ASSFVLGKNTEAF

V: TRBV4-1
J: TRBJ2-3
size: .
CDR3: ASSQDGAGGPADTQY

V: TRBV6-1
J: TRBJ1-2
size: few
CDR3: ASSDGGALTGEHGYT

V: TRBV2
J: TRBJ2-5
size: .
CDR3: ASSGGLAGETQY

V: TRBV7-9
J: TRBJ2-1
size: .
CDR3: ASSSSGPYNEQF

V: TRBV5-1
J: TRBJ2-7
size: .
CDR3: ASSFSGLAGGGTYEQY

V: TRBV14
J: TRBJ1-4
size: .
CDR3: ASSQRSVGRRGKLF

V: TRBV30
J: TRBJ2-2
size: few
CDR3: AWKVPGQGSSGELF

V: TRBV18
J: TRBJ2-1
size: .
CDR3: ASSPGGHEQF

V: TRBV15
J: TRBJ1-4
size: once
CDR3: ATSRDPQGDRGKLF

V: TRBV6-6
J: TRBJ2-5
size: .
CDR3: ASSYSNRGFGTQY